Below, 24 T cell receptor beta chains from the same sample are listed, as sequenced in a study of T cells in Graves' hyperthyroidism and ophthalmopathy. Authors of the study amplified TCR beta CDR3 regions from RNA transcripts. HTBI primers were the set used in a first-round RT-PCR of the TCR CDR3. TCRdb used MiXCR to reprocess the multiplex PCR reads, holding one entry per CDR3 protein. The sample holds roughly 660,000 distinct CDR3 sequences, 17% seen once. Material for sequencing was blood. The origin of the receptors is a man aged 50 to 60 with Graves' hyperthyroidism.

This clonotype was observed a single time. With a much larger clone just one base away, this may be a read error. The CDR3 loop is CASSPLRRGVREKLFF. The CDR3 DNA follows: TGTGCCAGCAGTCCCCTCCGACGGGGTGTAAGAGAAAAACTGTTTTTT. The V gene is TRBV28, the J gene TRBJ1-4; D unresolved. The CDR3 is 16 amino acids. Germline CDR1 and CDR2: MDHEN and SYDVKM. V lost 5 bases to trimming and J lost 8 bases, with 21 bases between them. Supplemented by reference TRBV28 and TRBJ1-4, the full variable domain reads DVKVTQSSRYLVKRTGEKVFLECVQDMDHENMFWYRQDPGLGLRLIYFSYDVKMKEKGDIPEGYSVSREKKERFSLILESASTNQTSMYLCASSPLRRGVREKLFFGSGTQLSVL.

This clonotype was counted between two and nine times. The J gene is TRBJ2-1, the V gene TRBV7-6; D perhaps matches TRBD2 (5 bases). The CDR3 loop spans 16 amino acids. Per the germline V gene, CDR1 is SGHVS and CDR2 is FNYEAQ. Trimming took 5 bases from V and 4 from J, leaving 18 bases between them. Here the CDR3 reads CASSPRPGSTYNEQFF. In nucleotides, the CDR3 is TGTGCCAGCAGCCCCAGGCCGGGATCAACTTACAATGAGCAGTTCTTC. The full variable domain, its missing parts supplied by reference TRBV7-6 and TRBJ2-1, is GAGVSQSPRYKVTKRGQDVALRCDPISGHVSLYWYRQALGQGPEFLTYFNYEAQQDKSGLPNDRFSAERPEGSISTLTIQRTEQRDSAMYRCASSPRPGSTYNEQFFGPGTRLTVL.

This clonotype occurred a few times. The rearrangement links TRBV19 to TRBJ2-1, with 12 bases aligning to TRBD2. The CDR3 length is 18 residues. V trimming: 4 bases; J trimming: 8 bases; junction bases outside the gene matches: 15. CDR1 is LNHDA, CDR2 SQIVND, per germline (reference sequence). CDR3 region: CASSTSLAGGLSVDEQFF. The DNA of the CDR3 is TGTGCCAGTAGTACCTCGCTAGCGGGAGGGCTCTCGGTCGATGAGCAGTTCTTC.

The table lists this clonotype with many counts. V gene TRBV27 combines with J gene TRBJ2-3; TRBD1 might be the D (5 bases). With 4 bases removed from V and 0 bases from J, the gap between germline ends came to 23 bases. From germline, CDR1 is MNHEY and CDR2 SMNVEV (reference sequence). The CDR3 has 19 amino acids. CDR3 protein: CASSSFREGYPSSTDTQYF. In nucleotides, the CDR3 is TGTGCCAGCAGTTCCTTCAGGGAAGGATATCCCTCTAGCACAGATACGCAGTATTTT.

This clonotype was detected many times. The chain links TRBV6-1 to TRBJ2-6, with D perhaps matching TRBD1 (5 bases). V lost 6 bases and J 0 bases, leaving 9 bases between the germline ends. This CDR3 spans 15 amino acids. Germline V CDR1 and CDR2: MNHNS, SASEGT. The CDR3 DNA follows: TGTGCCAGCAGCTCAGGGCCCTCTGGGGCCAACGTCCTGACTTTC. This codes for CASSSGPSGANVLTF.

There are many counts of this clonotype. The J gene is TRBJ2-5, the V gene TRBV28; the match to TRBD1 covers 8 bases. V lost 4 bases to trimming and J lost 5 bases; unmatched junction nucleotides: 6. From germline, CDR1 is MDHEN and CDR2 SYDVKM. The CDR3 runs to 14 residues. The CDR3, as DNA: TGTGCCAGCAGTTCACAGGGGGAGCGGGAGACCCAGTACTTC. Translation gives CASSSQGERETQYF.

The sample holds many counts of this clonotype. V usage is TRBV5-1 and J usage is TRBJ2-1; possibly TRBD1 for D (5 bases). The ends were cut back, 0 bases at V and 13 bases at J, with 11 bases in the middle. From germline, CDR1 is SGHRS and CDR2 YFSETQ. This CDR3 comprises 12 residues. In nucleotides, the CDR3 is TGCGCCAGCAGCTTGGCCAGGCAGGGTCAGTTCTTC. It encodes CASSLARQGQFF.

This sequence joins TRBV6-1 and TRBJ1-2; no clear D gene. The CDR3 extends over 13 amino acids. Trimming removed 10 bases from V and 6 bases from J, with 18 bases in between. From germline, CDR1 is MNHNS and CDR2 SASEGT. The CDR3 loop is CANRPTLRDGYTF. CDR3 nucleotides: TGTGCCAATAGACCAACCCTGCGGGATGGCTACACCTTC.

This clonotype was seen ten or more times. The J gene is TRBJ2-3, the V gene TRBV2; 8 bases are shared with TRBD1. The V segment lost 3 bases and the J segment 0 bases; nucleotides outside the gene matches: 20. This CDR3 comprises 21 residues. Germline loops: CDR1 SNHLY, CDR2 FYNNEI. The CDR3: CASSEESGGHLQKSSTDTQYF. CDR3 in DNA: TGTGCCAGCAGTGAGGAATCAGGGGGCCATCTCCAAAAATCTAGCACAGATACGCAGTATTTT.

This clonotype was seen a few times. Written as DNA, the CDR3 is TGCGCCAGCAGCGGTTTATCCTACAATGAGCAGTTCTTC. Its translation: CASSGLSYNEQFF. The rearrangement uses TRBV5-1 and TRBJ2-1; D unclear. This CDR3 contains 13 residues. Germline CDR1 SGHRS, CDR2 YFSETQ. Trimming stripped 4 bases from V and 1 base from J, with 6 bases between.

The gene calls are TRBV7-6 and TRBJ2-2; TRBD2 matches 14 bases. The CDR3 sequence is 18 residues long. Germline loops: CDR1 SGHVS, CDR2 FNYEAQ. V dropped 4 bases and J dropped 4; count of bases not matched to a gene: 8. The CDR3 sequence is CASSSGTSGRRLTGELFF. The CDR3 DNA is TGTGCCAGCAGCTCCGGGACTAGCGGGAGAAGGCTCACCGGGGAGCTGTTTTTT.

The table lists this clonotype with many counts. The rearrangement links TRBV12-5 to TRBJ2-3; possibly TRBD1 or TRBD2 for D (5 bases each). Per the germline V gene, CDR1 is LGHNT and CDR2 is FRNRAP. The CDR3 extends over 14 amino acids. Trimming stripped 4 bases from V and 3 bases from J, with 11 bases between. CDR3 residues: CASGYEGSTDTQYF. The CDR3 DNA is TGTGCTAGTGGTTACGAGGGGTCGACAGATACGCAGTATTTT.

The chain employs TRBV18 and TRBJ2-7; 8 nucleotides line up with TRBD1. The CDR3 spans 17 residues. CDR1 and CDR2 (germline): KGHSH, LQKENI. The ends lost 4 bases at V and 7 bases at J; junction bases unmatched: 18. The CDR3 here is CASSLPTKGQGAREQYF. The CDR3 nucleotides are TGTGCCAGCTCACTGCCCACCAAAGGCCAGGGGGCGAGGGAGCAGTACTTC.

The chain is built from TRBV19 and TRBJ1-1; unclear D gene. Trimming took 2 bases from V and 4 from J, leaving 8 bases between them. Germline V gives CDR1 LNHDA, CDR2 SQIVND (reference sequence). The CDR3 is 13 residues long. This CDR3 is CASSISQTTEAFF. The CDR3 nucleotides are TGTGCCAGTAGTATAAGTCAGACCACTGAAGCTTTCTTT.

This clonotype was picked up a small number of times. The chain is built from TRBV2 and TRBJ1-1; 7 bases are a match to TRBD1. The CDR3 is 14 amino acids. V lost 5 bases and J lost 5; bases outside the gene matches: 8. Germline V gene data show CDR1 as SNHLY and CDR2 as FYNNEI. In DNA form, the CDR3 reads TGTGCCAGCAGTTATAGGACAGGCGGTACTGAAGCTTTCTTT. Translation gives CASSYRTGGTEAFF.

This clonotype was detected a few times. J is TRBJ1-1 and V is TRBV6-2 or TRBV6-3; D unresolved. Trimming removed 2 bases at V and 0 bases at J, with 16 bases between. Germline V CDR1 and CDR2: MNHEY, SVGEGT. The CDR3 contains 17 residues. The CDR3 region has the DNA TGTGCCAGCAGTTACCCCACCGGACTGCTCATGAACACTGAAGCTTTCTTT. It translates to CASSYPTGLLMNTEAFF.

This clonotype was seen repeatedly, ten times or more. The chain carries TRBV20-1 and TRBJ2-7; 7 nucleotides line up with TRBD1. The CDR3 totals 15 residues. CDR1 is DFQATT and CDR2 is SNEGSKA in the germline V gene (reference sequence). V gave up 1 base and J gave up 7 bases; unmatched junction bases: 13. The CDR3 reads CSARVWSGGGGEQYF. DNA of the CDR3: TGCAGTGCTAGAGTCTGGTCAGGGGGTGGGGGAGAGCAGTACTTC.

This clonotype appeared many times. The chain is built from TRBV6-2 or TRBV6-3 and TRBJ2-5; D ambiguous. V was cut by 0 bases and J by 6 bases, with 8 bases left in between. The germline V gene encodes CDR1 MNHEY and CDR2 SVGEGT. CDR3 length: 13 residues. In nucleotides, the CDR3 is TGTGCCAGCAGTTACTCGCGGTCGAAGACCCAGTACTTC. Translating it yields CASSYSRSKTQYF.

Ten or more counts support this clonotype. The genes are TRBV7-8 and TRBJ2-2; D gene ambiguous. Trimming removed 2 bases from V and 1 base from J, with 5 bases in between. Germline CDR1 and CDR2: SGHVS and FQNEAQ. This CDR3 has 14 residues. The CDR3 spells CASSLSQNTGELFF. The CDR3 nucleotides read TGTGCCAGCAGCTTAAGCCAGAACACCGGGGAGCTGTTTTTT. The full variable domain, completed using reference TRBV7-8 and TRBJ2-2, is GAGVSQSPRYKVAKRGQDVALRCDPISGHVSLFWYQQALGQGPEFLTYFQNEAQLDKSGLPSDRFFAERPEGSVSTLKIQRTQQEDSAVYLCASSLSQNTGELFFGEGSRLTVL.

Ten or more counts support this clonotype. The chain recombines TRBV20-1 with TRBJ2-1, with TRBD2 matching over 8 bases. V lost 1 base to trimming and J lost 5 bases; unmatched junction nucleotides: 13. This CDR3 has 17 amino acids. In germline, CDR1 is DFQATT, CDR2 SNEGSKA (reference sequence). CDR3 region: CSARVLVGGRSDNEQFF. CDR3 nucleotides: TGCAGTGCTAGAGTACTCGTTGGCGGGAGGTCGGACAATGAGCAGTTCTTC.

This clonotype was seen many times. This sequence joins TRBV28 and TRBJ2-2, with 7 bases matching TRBD2. Germline values: CDR1 MDHEN, CDR2 SYDVKM. The J segment lost 7 bases and the V segment lost 8 bases, leaving 4 bases of the junction unmatched. The CDR3 loop spans 12 amino acids. CDR3 sequence reads: CASPGGSGELFF. The DNA of the CDR3 is TGTGCCAGCCCCGGGGGGAGCGGGGAGCTGTTTTTT.

In DNA form, the CDR3 reads TGCAGTGCCCAAAACACCGGGGAGCTGTTTTTT. Its translation is CSAQNTGELFF. The chain recombines TRBV20-1 with TRBJ2-2, with D unresolved. This CDR3 has 11 amino acids. Germline loops: CDR1 DFQATT, CDR2 SNEGSKA (reference sequence). The V end was cut by 6 bases, the J end by 2 bases, with 4 bases between.

This rearrangement joins TRBV7-3 to TRBJ1-6, with 8 positions matching TRBD1. Germline-derived CDR1 and CDR2 are SGHTA and FQGTGA. The V gene end was trimmed by 5 bases and the J gene end by 8 bases; junction bases not matched to a gene: 8. The CDR3 is 15 residues long. The CDR3 DNA follows: TGTGCCAGCAGCGGGCAGGGGGCGCGTGATTCACCCCTCCACTTT. Translating it yields CASSGQGARDSPLHF.

In this sample, this clonotype turned up many times. The V gene is TRBV6-1, the J gene TRBJ2-7; D is ambiguous. The germline V and J ends were trimmed by 5 bases and 0 bases, with 11 bases remaining between them. The CDR3 extends over 14 amino acids. Germline CDR1 reads MNHNS; CDR2 reads SASEGT. For the CDR3, the DNA is TGTGCCAGCAGTCTCCTGGACCGCTCCTACGAGCAGTACTTC. This codes for CASSLLDRSYEQYF.